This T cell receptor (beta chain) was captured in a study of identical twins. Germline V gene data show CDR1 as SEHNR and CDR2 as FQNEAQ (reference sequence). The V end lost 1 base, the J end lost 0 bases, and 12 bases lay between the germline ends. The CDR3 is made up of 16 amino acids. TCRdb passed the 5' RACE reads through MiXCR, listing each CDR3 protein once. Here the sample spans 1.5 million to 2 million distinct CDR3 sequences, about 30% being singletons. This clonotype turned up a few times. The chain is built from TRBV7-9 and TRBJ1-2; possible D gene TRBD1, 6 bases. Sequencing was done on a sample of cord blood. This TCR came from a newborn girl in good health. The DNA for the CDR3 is TGTGCCAGCAGCTTAGTGGACAGCTCAGCTAACTATGGCTACACCTTC. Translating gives CASSLVDSSANYGYTF.